This T cell receptor beta chain comes out of a study of molecular identifiers for immune sequencing clone quantification. General study points: Over 98% of CMV-specific effector molecules, but under 1% of naive ones, were in clones above 20 copies.

The table lists this clonotype with a few counts. No antigen is known for it. With 0 bases clipped from V and 2 bases from J, the junction kept 13 bases outside the gene matches. The CDR3 consists of 18 residues. Germline loops: CDR1 DFQATT, CDR2 SNEGSKA (reference sequence). Each CDR3 protein gets one entry after TCRdb re-called the PCR reads with MiXCR. The table shows some 590,000 distinct CDR3 sequences, with 25% occurring only once. Sequenced material: naive CD8+ T cells from blood, with Jurkat cell RNA spiked in. Subset: FACS-sorted CD8+CD4-CCR7+CD45RA+ naive T cells. The source is a human donor in good health. Some libraries in this study had Jurkat cell RNA spiked in. The chain uses TRBV20-1 and TRBJ2-3, with 8 bases that match TRBD1. Here the CDR3 reads CSARDFTVGQGITDTQYF. CDR3 DNA sequence: TGCAGTGCTAGAGATTTCACTGTAGGACAGGGAATCACAGATACGCAGTATTTT.